A selection of T cell receptor beta chains follows, all from one sample in a study. TCRdb fed the 5' RACE reads into MiXCR, producing one record per CDR3 protein. The sample lists tens of thousands of distinct CDR3 sequences, 20% to 25% occurring once. Material: Tregs sorted from blood. The receptors shown here come from a female donor with breast cancer. The CDR3 runs from the conserved cysteine through the conserved F or W. The order of the fields is clone size, D gene, J gene, V gene, CDR3 protein, CDR3 DNA. D genes are given only for firm matches. Clone size is given for some rows only: seen once, a few or many times, or a class if the clone is expanded.

few,TRBD1,TRBJ2-7,TRBV5-1,CASSVDRGHYEQYF,TGCGCCAGCAGCGTGGACAGGGGACACTACGAGCAGTACTTC
few,TRBD1,TRBJ2-7,TRBV7-9,CASSEPGQPYEQYF,TGTGCCAGCAGCGAGCCGGGACAGCCTTACGAGCAGTACTTC
.,.,TRBJ2-1,TRBV27,CASSPLSSGAYNGQFF,TGTGCCAGCAGTCCCCTTTCGAGCGGAGCTTACAATGGGCAGTTCTTC
.,.,TRBJ1-1,TRBV12-3/TRBV12-4,CASSGQRVTEAFF,TGTGCCAGCAGTGGACAGAGGGTGACTGAAGCTTTCTTT
.,TRBD1,TRBJ1-1,TRBV30,CAQEGQTNTEAFF,TGTGCCCAAGAGGGACAGACTAACACTGAAGCTTTCTTT
few,TRBD1,TRBJ2-7,TRBV3-1,CASSHNKYRRDRVHYEQYF,TGTGCCAGCAGCCACAACAAATACCGCCGGGACAGGGTCCACTACGAGCAGTACTTC
.,.,TRBJ1-1,TRBV12-2,CAGRSPRDGLNTEAFF,TGTGCAGGTCGCTCACCTAGGGACGGGTTGAACACTGAAGCTTTCTTT
few,.,TRBJ2-5,TRBV10-3,CAISGVTQETQYF,TGTGCCATCAGTGGTGTTACACAGGAGACCCAGTACTTC
many,.,TRBJ2-1,TRBV7-9,CASRELVSSYNEQFF,TGTGCCAGCAGGGAACTGGTTAGCTCCTACAATGAGCAGTTCTTC
few,TRBD2,TRBJ2-3,TRBV24-1,CATRTSGTDTQYF,TGTGCCACCAGGACTAGCGGCACAGATACGCAGTATTTT
many,TRBD1,TRBJ2-7,TRBV7-6,CASSLGTGGTEQYF,TGTGCCAGCAGCTTAGGCACAGGGGGTACCGAGCAGTACTTC
many,TRBD2,TRBJ2-3,TRBV15,CATSRGLAGGPDTQYF,TGTGCCACCAGCAGAGGACTAGCGGGAGGGCCAGATACGCAGTATTTT
few,TRBD2,TRBJ2-5,TRBV9,CTSSGAGFRETQYF,TGTACCAGCAGCGGAGCGGGATTCCGGGAGACCCAGTACTTC
.,.,TRBJ2-7,TRBV30,CAWSTSVPYEQYF,TGTGCCTGGAGTACCTCGGTCCCCTACGAGCAGTACTTC
.,.,TRBJ2-7,TRBV27,CASSLRGDYEQYF,TGTGCCAGCAGTTTAAGAGGGGACTACGAGCAGTACTTC
many,TRBD2,TRBJ2-7,TRBV11-2,CASSSLGTGGSYEQYF,TGTGCCAGCAGCTCCCTCGGGACGGGAGGAAGCTACGAGCAGTACTTC
few,.,TRBJ2-7,TRBV25-1,CASSEFGLSYEQYF,TGTGCCAGCAGTGAATTCGGGTTATCCTACGAGCAGTACTTC
few,.,TRBJ1-2,TRBV3-1,CASSQQGGYGYTF,TGTGCCAGCAGCCAGCAGGGTGGCTATGGCTACACCTTC
few,.,TRBJ2-1,TRBV5-4,CASSLASGKMGRNEQFF,TGTGCCAGCAGCTTGGCCTCAGGAAAGATGGGTCGGAATGAGCAGTTCTTC
many,.,TRBJ2-7,TRBV11-1,CASSLVPDSSYEQYF,TGTGCCAGCAGCTTAGTACCAGACAGTTCCTACGAGCAGTACTTC
medium-sized,.,TRBJ2-2,TRBV6-4,CASSEGLDTGELFF,TGTGCCAGCAGTGAAGGGTTGGACACCGGGGAGCTGTTTTTT
few,TRBD1,TRBJ2-7,TRBV7-9,CASSYQIGGGEQYF,TGTGCCAGCAGCTACCAAATAGGGGGCGGCGAGCAGTACTTC
many,.,TRBJ2-3,TRBV20-1,CSARLTINTDTQYF,TGCAGTGCTAGACTAACCATCAACACAGATACGCAGTATTTT
.,.,TRBJ2-6,TRBV27,CASTISGSGASVLTF,TGTGCCAGCACCATTTCGGGATCTGGGGCCAGCGTCCTGACTTTC
few,.,TRBJ1-2,TRBV12-3/TRBV12-4,CASSLSNYGYTF,TGTGCCAGCAGTTTATCTAACTATGGCTACACCTTC
many,.,TRBJ2-2,TRBV12-3/TRBV12-4,CASSHHPGQHTGELFF,TGTGCCAGCAGTCACCATCCGGGACAACACACCGGGGAGCTGTTTTTT
few,.,TRBJ2-1,TRBV20-1,CSALKAKRVGKNNEQFF,TGCAGTGCCCTAAAGGCAAAGCGGGTTGGTAAAAACAATGAGCAGTTCTTC
many,TRBD2,TRBJ2-2,TRBV15,CATSTRTSGSMTGELFF,TGTGCCACCAGCACCCGGACTAGCGGGAGTATGACCGGGGAGCTGTTTTTT
.,.,TRBJ2-7,TRBV7-9,CAIHLGVEQYF,TGTGCCATCCACTTAGGGGTCGAGCAGTACTTC
.,.,TRBJ1-1,TRBV20-1,CSARGPGDDTEAFF,TGCAGTGCTAGAGGCCCAGGGGATGACACTGAAGCTTTCTTT
many,.,TRBJ2-3,TRBV7-3,CASSWSWADTQYF,TGTGCCAGCAGCTGGTCATGGGCAGATACGCAGTATTTT
few,TRBD2,TRBJ2-7,TRBV5-6,CASRGRTSGSYEQYF,TGTGCCAGCAGGGGACGGACTAGCGGGTCCTACGAGCAGTACTTC
.,.,TRBJ2-2,TRBV5-5,CASSQLSETNTGELFF,TGTGCCAGCAGCCAACTCTCGGAGACGAACACCGGGGAGCTGTTTTTT
.,.,TRBJ2-1,TRBV12-1,CASSTLGEQFF,TGTGCCAGCAGCACCCTTGGTGAGCAGTTCTTC
many,.,TRBJ1-5,TRBV3-1,CASSYSETQPQHF,TGTGCCAGCAGCTACAGTGAAACTCAGCCCCAGCATTTT
many,TRBD1,TRBJ1-2,TRBV7-9,CASSVQGALYGYTF,TGTGCCAGCAGTGTCCAGGGGGCTCTCTATGGCTACACCTTC
few,TRBD2,TRBJ2-1,TRBV4-3,CASSQDLGTSGTVGGEQFF,TGCGCCAGCAGCCAAGATCTGGGGACTAGCGGGACAGTTGGGGGTGAGCAGTTCTTC
few,.,TRBJ1-1,TRBV9,CASSRGYENTEAFF,TGTGCCAGCAGCCGGGGGTACGAGAACACTGAAGCTTTCTTT
many,TRBD2,TRBJ2-1,TRBV3-1,CASSQRRGGRYEQFF,TGTGCCAGCAGCCAACGACGGGGGGGCAGGTATGAGCAGTTCTTC
few,TRBD2,TRBJ2-2,TRBV9,CASSRGLAGDRTGELFF,TGTGCCAGCAGCCGCGGACTAGCGGGAGATCGGACCGGGGAGCTGTTTTTT
few,TRBD1,TRBJ2-7,TRBV6-6,CASSSLRQGLEQYF,TGTGCCAGCAGTTCCTTACGACAGGGGTTAGAGCAGTACTTC
.,.,TRBJ1-5,TRBV12-3/TRBV12-4,CASSAIRGPQPQHF,TGTGCCAGCAGTGCTATAAGGGGACCTCAGCCCCAGCATTTT
many,.,TRBJ1-2,TRBV20-1,CSAPLTKNYGYTF,TGCAGTGCTCCCCTCACAAAAAACTATGGCTACACCTTC
.,TRBD2,TRBJ2-5,TRBV11-2,CASSSGLAVETQYF,TGTGCCAGCAGCTCCGGACTAGCGGTAGAGACCCAGTACTTC
medium-sized,.,TRBJ1-2,TRBV27,CASSSFDTGHLYGYTF,TGTGCCAGCAGTTCGTTCGACACGGGGCATCTGTATGGCTACACCTTC
many,.,TRBJ2-6,TRBV28,CASREGSGANVLTF,TGTGCCAGTCGAGAGGGCTCTGGGGCCAACGTCCTGACTTTC
.,.,TRBJ1-1,TRBV10-3,CAISESENTEAFF,TGTGCCATCAGTGAGTCAGAGAACACTGAAGCTTTCTTT
.,.,TRBJ2-5,TRBV6-5,CASSSPLTRDKTQYF,TGTGCCAGCAGTTCGCCATTAACAAGGGACAAGACCCAGTACTTC
many,.,TRBJ2-1,TRBV7-3,CASSSYYRAGEQFF,TGTGCCAGCAGCAGCTACTACCGGGCGGGAGAGCAGTTCTTC
.,TRBD2,TRBJ2-1,TRBV12-3/TRBV12-4,CASSSTSGSIDEQFF,TGTGCCAGCAGTTCGACTAGCGGGAGTATCGATGAGCAGTTCTTC
.,.,TRBJ1-1,TRBV5-1,CASSFKKGADTEAFF,TGCGCCAGCAGCTTTAAAAAGGGCGCGGACACTGAAGCTTTCTTT
few,.,TRBJ1-1,TRBV5-1,CASSLDMGVNTEAFF,TGCGCCAGCAGCTTGGATATGGGGGTGAACACTGAAGCTTTCTTT
.,TRBD1,TRBJ2-3,TRBV28,CASRGPGQGTQYF,TGTGCCAGCAGGGGACCGGGACAGGGTACGCAGTATTTT
few,TRBD2,TRBJ2-2,TRBV5-6,CASSSLAGDNTGELFF,TGTGCCAGCAGTAGTTTAGCGGGGGACAACACCGGGGAGCTGTTTTTT
.,.,TRBJ1-2,TRBV6-1,CASSARQRGTNYGYTF,TGTGCCAGCAGTGCGAGACAGAGGGGGACTAACTATGGCTACACCTTC
.,.,TRBJ1-1,TRBV10-3,CAISGRDTAGTEAFF,TGTGCCATCAGTGGGCGGGACACGGCGGGTACTGAAGCTTTCTTT
many,.,TRBJ1-5,TRBV4-2,CASSQGDTQGLGDNQPQHF,TGTGCCAGCAGCCAAGGAGATACACAGGGTCTGGGGGATAATCAGCCCCAGCATTTT